This T cell receptor beta chain appears in the sequencing data of a study of cytomegalovirus exposure and HLA in healthy donors. Study-level information: Approximately 83 million unique TCRs from HLA-typed donors were held in an early data release. Findings of the study overall: Analyzed later, most CMV-associated TCR beta chains appeared HLA-restricted.

Points on this clone: Its cognate antigen is unknown.

In the PCR, 60 Vbeta and 13 Jbeta primers were used. Original processing methods: An analysis that came later counted approximately 76 million unique TCR beta chains, about 10 million shared. Only in-frame clones appear in the TCRdb table, and some are missing; sequencing was by immunoSEQ multiplex PCR. That table gives V, J and clone size, and the DNA gave D and trimming. The sample holds roughly 150,000 clones, less than 90% seen once. Germline loops: CDR1 SGHDT, CDR2 YYEEEE. Losses at the gene ends were 4 bases for V and 6 bases for J; bases not matched to a gene: 14. This CDR3 spans 16 amino acids.

The chain carries TRBV5-6 and TRBJ2-7; 9 bases line up with TRBD1. This sequence originates from a man aged 25-45 years in good health and CMV-seronegative. Sequenced: PBMCs. The DNA of the CDR3 is TGTGCCAGCAGCGCGGAGGGGGGGACAGGGAATTTCGAGCAGTACTTC. It specifies CASSAEGGTGNFEQYF.